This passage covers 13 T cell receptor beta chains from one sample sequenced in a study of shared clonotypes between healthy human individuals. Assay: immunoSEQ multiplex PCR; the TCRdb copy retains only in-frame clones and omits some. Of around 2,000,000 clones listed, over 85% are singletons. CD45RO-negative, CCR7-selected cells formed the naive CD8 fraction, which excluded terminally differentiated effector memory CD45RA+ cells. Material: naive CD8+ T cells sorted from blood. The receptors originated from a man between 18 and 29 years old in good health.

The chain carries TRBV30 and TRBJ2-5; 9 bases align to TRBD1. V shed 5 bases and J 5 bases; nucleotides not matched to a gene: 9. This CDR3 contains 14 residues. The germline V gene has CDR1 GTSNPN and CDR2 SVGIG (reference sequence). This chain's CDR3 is CAWDGTGFAETQYF. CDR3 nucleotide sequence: TGTGCCTGGGACGGGACAGGGTTTGCGGAGACCCAGTACTTC.

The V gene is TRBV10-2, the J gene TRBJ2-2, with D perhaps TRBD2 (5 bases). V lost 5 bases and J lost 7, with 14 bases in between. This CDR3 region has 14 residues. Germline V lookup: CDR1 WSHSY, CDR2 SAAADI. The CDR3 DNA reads TGCGCCAGCAGTTGGACTGGGAGTATCGGGGAGCTGTTTTTT. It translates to CASSWTGSIGELFF.

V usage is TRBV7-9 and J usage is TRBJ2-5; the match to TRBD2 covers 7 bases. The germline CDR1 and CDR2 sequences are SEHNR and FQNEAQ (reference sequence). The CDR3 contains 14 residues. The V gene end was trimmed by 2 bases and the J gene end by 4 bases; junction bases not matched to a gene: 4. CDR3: CASSLPREIETQYF. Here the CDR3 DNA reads TGTGCCAGCAGCTTACCGCGGGAGATAGAGACCCAGTACTTC.

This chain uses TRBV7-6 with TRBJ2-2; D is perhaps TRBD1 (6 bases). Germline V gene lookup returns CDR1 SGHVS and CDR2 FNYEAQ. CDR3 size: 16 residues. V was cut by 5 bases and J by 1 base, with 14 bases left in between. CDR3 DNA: TGTGCCAGCAGCCAAGTCGGACAGAAGAACACCGGGGAGCTGTTTTTT. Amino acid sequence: CASSQVGQKNTGELFF. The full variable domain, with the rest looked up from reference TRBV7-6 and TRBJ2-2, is GAGVSQSPRYKVTKRGQDVALRCDPISGHVSLYWYRQALGQGPEFLTYFNYEAQQDKSGLPNDRFSAERPEGSISTLTIQRTEQRDSAMYRCASSQVGQKNTGELFFGEGSRLTVL.

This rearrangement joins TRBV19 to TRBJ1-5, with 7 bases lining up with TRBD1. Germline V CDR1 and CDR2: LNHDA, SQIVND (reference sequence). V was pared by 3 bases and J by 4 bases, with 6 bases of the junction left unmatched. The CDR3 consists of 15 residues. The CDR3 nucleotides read TGTGCCAGTAGTATGGTCTCAGGGGGTAATCAGCCCCAGCATTTT. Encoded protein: CASSMVSGGNQPQHF.

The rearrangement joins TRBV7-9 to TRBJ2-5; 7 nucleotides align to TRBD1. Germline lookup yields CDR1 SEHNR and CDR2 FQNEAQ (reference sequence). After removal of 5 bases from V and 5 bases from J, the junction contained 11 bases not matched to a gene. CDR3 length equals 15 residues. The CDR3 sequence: CASSLIRETGETQYF. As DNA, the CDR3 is TGTGCCAGCAGCCTAATCAGAGAGACAGGGGAGACCCAGTACTTC. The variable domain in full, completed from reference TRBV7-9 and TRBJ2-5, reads DTGVSQNPRHKITKRGQNVTFRCDPISEHNRLYWYRQTLGQGPEFLTYFQNEAQLEKSRLLSDRFSAERPKGSFSTLEIQRTEQGDSAMYLCASSLIRETGETQYFGPGTRLLVL.

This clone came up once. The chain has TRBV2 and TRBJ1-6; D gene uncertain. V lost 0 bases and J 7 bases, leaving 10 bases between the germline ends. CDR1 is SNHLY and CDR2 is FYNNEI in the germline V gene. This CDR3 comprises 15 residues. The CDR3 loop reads CASSEARDTNSPLHF. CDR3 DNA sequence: TGTGCCAGCAGTGAAGCGCGAGACACAAATTCACCCCTCCACTTT.

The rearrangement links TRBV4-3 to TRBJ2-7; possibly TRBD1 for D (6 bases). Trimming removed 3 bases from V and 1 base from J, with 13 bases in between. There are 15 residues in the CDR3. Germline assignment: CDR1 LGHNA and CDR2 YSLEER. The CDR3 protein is CASSHLTGPSYEQYF. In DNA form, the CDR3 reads TGCGCCAGCAGCCACTTGACAGGTCCTTCCTACGAGCAGTACTTC.

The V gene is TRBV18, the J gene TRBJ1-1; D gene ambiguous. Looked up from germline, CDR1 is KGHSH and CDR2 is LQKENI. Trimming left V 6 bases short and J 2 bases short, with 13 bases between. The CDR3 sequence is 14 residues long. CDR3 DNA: TGTGCCAGCTCGACCACGGCGGATAACACTGAAGCTTTCTTT. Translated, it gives CASSTTADNTEAFF.

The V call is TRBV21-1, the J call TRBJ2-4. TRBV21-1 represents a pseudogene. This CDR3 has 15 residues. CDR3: CASSKLTGASNIQYF. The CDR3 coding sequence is TGTGCCAGCAGCAAATTGACGGGGGCTAGCAACATTCAGTACTTC.

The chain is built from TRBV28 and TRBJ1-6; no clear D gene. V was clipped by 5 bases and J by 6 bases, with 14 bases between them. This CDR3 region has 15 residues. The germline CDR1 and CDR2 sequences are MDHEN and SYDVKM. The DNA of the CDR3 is TGTGCCAGCAGTCCCCTTCGGGTTAGTAATTCACCCCTCCACTTT. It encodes CASSPLRVSNSPLHF.

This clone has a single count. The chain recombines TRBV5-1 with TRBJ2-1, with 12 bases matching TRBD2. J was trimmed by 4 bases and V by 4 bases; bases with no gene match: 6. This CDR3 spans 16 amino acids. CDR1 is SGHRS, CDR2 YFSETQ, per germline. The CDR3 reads CASSTGLAGSYNEQFF. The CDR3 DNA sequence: TGCGCCAGCAGCACCGGACTAGCGGGGAGTTACAATGAGCAGTTCTTC.

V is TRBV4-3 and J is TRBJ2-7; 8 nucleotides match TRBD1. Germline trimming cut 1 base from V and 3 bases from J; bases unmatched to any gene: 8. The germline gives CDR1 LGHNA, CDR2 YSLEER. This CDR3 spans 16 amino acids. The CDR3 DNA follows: TGCGCCAGCAGCCAAGCTACAGGGGGTCTCGGCTACGAGCAGTACTTC. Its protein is CASSQATGGLGYEQYF.